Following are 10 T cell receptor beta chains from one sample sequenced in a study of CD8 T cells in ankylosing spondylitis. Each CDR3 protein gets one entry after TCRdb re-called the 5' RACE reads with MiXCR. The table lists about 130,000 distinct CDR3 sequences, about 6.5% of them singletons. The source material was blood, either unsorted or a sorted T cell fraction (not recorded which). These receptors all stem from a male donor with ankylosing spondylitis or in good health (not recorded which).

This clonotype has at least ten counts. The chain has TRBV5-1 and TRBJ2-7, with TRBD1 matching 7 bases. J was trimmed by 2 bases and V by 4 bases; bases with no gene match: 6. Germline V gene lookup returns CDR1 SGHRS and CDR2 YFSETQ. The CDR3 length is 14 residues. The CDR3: CASSPDRFAYEQYF. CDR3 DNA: TGCGCCAGCAGCCCGGACAGGTTCGCCTACGAGCAGTACTTC. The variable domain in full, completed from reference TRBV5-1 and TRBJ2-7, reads KAGVTQTPRYLIKTRGQQVTLSCSPISGHRSVSWYQQTPGQGLQFLFEYFSETQRNKGNFPGRFSGRQFSNSRSEMNVSTLELGDSALYLCASSPDRFAYEQYFGPGTRLTVT.

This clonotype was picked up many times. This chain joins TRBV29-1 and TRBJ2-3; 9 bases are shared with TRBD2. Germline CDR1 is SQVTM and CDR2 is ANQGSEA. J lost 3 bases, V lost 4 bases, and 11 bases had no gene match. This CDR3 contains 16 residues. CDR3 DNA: TGCAGCGTTGGGGCCTTAGCGGGAGTGAGAACAGATACGCAGTATTTT. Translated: CSVGALAGVRTDTQYF.

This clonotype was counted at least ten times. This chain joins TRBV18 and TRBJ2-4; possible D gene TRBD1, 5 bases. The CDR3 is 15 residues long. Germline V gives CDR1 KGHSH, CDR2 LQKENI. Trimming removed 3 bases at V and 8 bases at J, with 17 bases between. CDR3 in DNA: TGTGCCAGCTCACCTTGGCAGGGTGAGATAGACATTCAGTACTTC. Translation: CASSPWQGEIDIQYF.

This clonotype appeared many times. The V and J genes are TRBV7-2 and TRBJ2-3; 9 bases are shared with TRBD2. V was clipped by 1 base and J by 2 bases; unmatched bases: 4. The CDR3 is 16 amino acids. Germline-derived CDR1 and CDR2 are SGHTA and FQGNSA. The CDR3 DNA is TGTGCCAGCAGCTTAGTTAGCGGGGGACACACAGATACGCAGTATTTT. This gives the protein CASSLVSGGHTDTQYF.

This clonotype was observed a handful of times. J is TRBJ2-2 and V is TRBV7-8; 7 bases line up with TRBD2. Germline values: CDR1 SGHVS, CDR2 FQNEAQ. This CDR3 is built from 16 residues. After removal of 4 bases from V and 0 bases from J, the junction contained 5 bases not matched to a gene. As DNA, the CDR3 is TGTGCCAGCAGCTATCTTGGGGGGGCGAACACCGGGGAGCTGTTTTTT. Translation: CASSYLGGANTGELFF.

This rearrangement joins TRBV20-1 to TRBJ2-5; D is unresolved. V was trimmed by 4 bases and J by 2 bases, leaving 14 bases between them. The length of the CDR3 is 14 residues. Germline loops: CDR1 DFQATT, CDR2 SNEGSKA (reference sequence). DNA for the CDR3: TGCAGTGCTAATTGGGCCTTGGCACAAGAGACCCAGTACTTC. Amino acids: CSANWALAQETQYF.

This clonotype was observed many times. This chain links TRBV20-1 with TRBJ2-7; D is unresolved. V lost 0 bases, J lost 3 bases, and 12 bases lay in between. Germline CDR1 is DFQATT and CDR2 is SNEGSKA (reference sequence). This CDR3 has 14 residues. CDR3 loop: CSAREEIRVYEQYF. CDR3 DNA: TGCAGTGCTAGAGAAGAAATCCGGGTCTACGAGCAGTACTTC.

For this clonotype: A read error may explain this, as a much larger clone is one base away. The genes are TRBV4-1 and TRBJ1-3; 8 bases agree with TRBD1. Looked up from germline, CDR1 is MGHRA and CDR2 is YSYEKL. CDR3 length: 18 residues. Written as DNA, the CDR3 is TGCGCCAGCAGCCAAGATATAGTACAGGGGGTATCTGGAAACGCCATATATTTT. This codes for CASSQDIVQGVSGNAIYF.

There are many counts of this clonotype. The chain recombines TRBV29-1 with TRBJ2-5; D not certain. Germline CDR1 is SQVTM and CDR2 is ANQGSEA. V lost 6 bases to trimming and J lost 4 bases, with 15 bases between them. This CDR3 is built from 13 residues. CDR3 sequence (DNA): TGCAGCGTAGCCACCAGAGCCACAGAGACCCAGTACTTC. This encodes CSVATRATETQYF. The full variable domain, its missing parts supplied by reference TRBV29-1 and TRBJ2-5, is SAVISQKPSRDICQRGTSLTIQCQVDSQVTMMFWYRQQPGQSLTLIATANQGSEATYESGFVIDKFPISRPNLTFSTLTVSNMSPEDSSIYLCSVATRATETQYFGPGTRLLVL.

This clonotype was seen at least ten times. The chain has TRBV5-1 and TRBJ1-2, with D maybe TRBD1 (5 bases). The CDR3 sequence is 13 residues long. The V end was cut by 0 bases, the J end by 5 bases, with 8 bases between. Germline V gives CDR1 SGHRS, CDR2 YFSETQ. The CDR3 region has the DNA TGCGCCAGCAGCTTGGCCGAGGGGTATGGCTACACCTTC. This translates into CASSLAEGYGYTF.